One and the same sample provided the 17 T cell receptor beta chains below, sequenced in a study of monozygotic twins with inflammatory bowel disease. From its re-call of the 5' RACE reads, TCRdb lists each CDR3 protein once, without DNA. This repertoire includes 350,000 to 500,000 distinct CDR3 sequences. Input material: blood. These receptors all come from a human donor with ulcerative colitis or Crohn's disease, or a healthy co-twin of an affected twin (not recorded which).

This CDR3 reads CASSLPRGQSEKLFF. The chain is built from TRBV7-9 and TRBJ1-4. This CDR3 comprises 15 residues. Germline V gene sequence: CDR1 SEHNR, CDR2 FQNEAQ (reference sequence).

The chain employs TRBV6-1 and TRBJ2-1; no DNA is available, so the TRBD1 call from TCRdb remains unchecked. There are 13 residues in the CDR3. Germline V gene sequence: CDR1 MNHNS, CDR2 SASEGT. The CDR3 reads CASCWTGRGEQFF.

V and J are TRBV20-1 and TRBJ2-7; the D call from TCRdb, TRBD2, cannot be confirmed without DNA. Germline lookup yields CDR1 DFQATT and CDR2 SNEGSKA (reference sequence). This CDR3 region has 15 residues. CDR3 loop: CSASVGTSSDWEQYF.

This chain links TRBV18 with TRBJ2-7. This CDR3 is built from 12 residues. Per the germline V gene, CDR1 is KGHSH and CDR2 is LQKENI. CDR3 sequence: CASSPTDYEQYF.

The CDR3 protein is CASSLLGQGNTIYF. V gene TRBV7-9 combines with J gene TRBJ1-3; as DNA is missing, the TRBD1 call by TCRdb cannot be tested. Germline lookup yields CDR1 SEHNR and CDR2 FQNEAQ (reference sequence). CDR3 length equals 14 residues.

V gene TRBV7-2 combines with J gene TRBJ2-3; the TCRdb D gene call, TRBD2, has no DNA to confirm it. The CDR3 is 15 amino acids. CDR1 SGHTA and CDR2 FQGNSA come from the germline V gene. CDR3 in amino acids: CASSTLAGVADTQYF. The whole variable domain, remainder taken from reference TRBV7-2 and TRBJ2-3, is GAGVSQSPSNKVTEKGKDVELRCDPISGHTALYWYRQSLGQGLEFLIYFQGNSAPDKSGLPSDRFSAERTGGSVSTLTIQRTQQEDSAVYLCASSTLAGVADTQYFGPGTRLTVL.

The rearrangement joins TRBV5-1 to TRBJ2-1; TCRdb returns TRBD2, unconfirmable since there is no DNA. Germline V gives CDR1 SGHRS, CDR2 YFSETQ. The CDR3 extends over 15 amino acids. Here the CDR3 reads CASSLGTSGRDEQFF.

CDR3 amino acids: CASSSGTGGVNEQFF. This chain links TRBV7-7 with TRBJ2-1; TCRdb returns TRBD1, unconfirmable since there is no DNA. Per the germline V gene, CDR1 is SSHAT and CDR2 is FNYEAQ (reference sequence). There are 15 residues in the CDR3.

This chain connects TRBV5-6 to TRBJ1-5. CDR1 and CDR2 (germline): SGHDT, YYEEEE. CDR3 length equals 12 residues. The CDR3 region is CASSRLDQPQHF.

The V and J genes are TRBV6-6 and TRBJ1-1. CDR1 and CDR2 (germline): MNHNY, SVGAGI (reference sequence). This CDR3 comprises 14 residues. CDR3 region: CASSYAEVNTEAFF.

V is TRBV27 and J is TRBJ2-1. The CDR3 is 14 residues long. In germline, CDR1 is MNHEY, CDR2 SMNVEV (reference sequence). CDR3 protein: CASGIRSSYNEQFF.

The V and J genes are TRBV4-2 and TRBJ2-1. This CDR3 is built from 11 residues. Germline CDR1 and CDR2: LGHNA and YNFKEQ. The CDR3 spells CASSQINEQFF.

V and J are TRBV5-6 and TRBJ1-4; no DNA is available, so the TRBD1 call from TCRdb remains unchecked. The CDR3 contains 15 residues. Looked up from germline, CDR1 is SGHDT and CDR2 is YYEEEE. CDR3 loop: CASSLTGTSNEKLFF.

The V call is TRBV5-6, the J call TRBJ2-1; TCRdb names TRBD2, which stays unverified in the absence of DNA. The CDR3 covers 13 residues. Germline lookup yields CDR1 SGHDT and CDR2 YYEEEE. The CDR3 sequence is CASSGLAGGEQFF.

The chain employs TRBV27 and TRBJ2-7; lacking DNA, the TRBD2 call made by TCRdb goes unchecked. The CDR3 spans 14 residues. Germline V lookup: CDR1 MNHEY, CDR2 SMNVEV (reference sequence). The CDR3 here is CASSLHQQGVEQYF.

V gene TRBV13 combines with J gene TRBJ2-2; the TRBD1 assignment by TCRdb is unverifiable without DNA. The CDR3 contains 13 residues. Germline CDR1 and CDR2: PRHDT and FYEKMQ (reference sequence). CDR3 sequence reads: CASTKGYTGELFF.

The chain combines TRBV20-1 with TRBJ2-5. The CDR3 consists of 11 residues. Germline V gene data show CDR1 as DFQATT and CDR2 as SNEGSKA (reference sequence). CDR3: CSARRWETQYF.